The 18 T cell receptor beta chains given below trace back to one sample, sequenced in a study of blood T cell repertoires in COVID-19. TCRdb's copy holds only in-frame clones and misses some; the assay was immunoSEQ multiplex PCR. Here the sample spans over 250,000 clones, roughly 90% being singletons. Material: peripheral blood. The receptors originated from a woman between 65 and 79 years old with COVID-19, enrolled during active disease.

The chain recombines TRBV5-4 with TRBJ2-7; 7 nucleotides align to TRBD1. The V gene end was trimmed by 6 bases and the J gene end by 2 bases; junction bases not matched to a gene: 11. The CDR3 has 15 amino acids. The germline CDR1 and CDR2 sequences are SGHNT and YYREEE (reference sequence). The DNA of the CDR3 is TGTGCCAGCACTTCTGACAGGGACCCCACCTACGAGCAGTACTTC. Translation gives CASTSDRDPTYEQYF.

The chain is built from TRBV18 and TRBJ1-4; possibly TRBD1 for D (5 bases). CDR1 and CDR2 from the germline V gene are KGHSH and LQKENI. This CDR3 spans 15 amino acids. V lost 0 bases and J 4 bases, leaving 9 bases between the germline ends. The CDR3 here is CASSPPEGVNEKLFF. The CDR3 coding sequence is TGTGCCAGCTCACCACCAGAAGGGGTTAATGAAAAACTGTTTTTT.

The chain joins TRBV19 to TRBJ1-2, with D possibly matching TRBD1 (5 bases). The V end lost 3 bases, the J end lost 7 bases, and 18 bases lay between the germline ends. The germline V gene has CDR1 LNHDA and CDR2 SQIVND (reference sequence). The CDR3 totals 15 residues. The CDR3 here is CASSITPPRASGYTF. In DNA form, the CDR3 reads TGTGCCAGTAGTATCACCCCCCCCAGGGCTAGTGGCTACACCTTC.

V is TRBV5-1 and J is TRBJ1-2; a possible D gene is TRBD1 (5 bases). The germline V and J ends were trimmed by 0 bases and 4 bases, with 13 bases remaining between them. The CDR3 has 15 amino acids. In germline, CDR1 is SGHRS, CDR2 YFSETQ. The CDR3 region has the DNA TGCGCCAGCAGCTTGGCCGGGGGTTATAGCTATGGCTACACCTTC. Amino acids: CASSLAGGYSYGYTF.

This chain links TRBV20-1 with TRBJ2-2; unclear D gene. CDR1 is DFQATT and CDR2 is SNEGSKA in the germline V gene (reference sequence). V gave up 3 bases and J gave up 4 bases, with 6 bases separating them. CDR3 length equals 12 residues. The CDR3 loop reads CSASSGTGELFF. The CDR3 DNA follows: TGCAGTGCTAGTTCAGGCACCGGGGAGCTGTTTTTT.

The chain links TRBV2 to TRBJ2-5; 7 bases match TRBD1. The CDR3 is 12 residues long. V was clipped by 11 bases and J by 5 bases; unmatched bases: 8. Germline V gene lookup returns CDR1 SNHLY and CDR2 FYNNEI. The CDR3 sequence: CAGRDRGETQYF. DNA of the CDR3: TGTGCCGGCCGGGACAGAGGGGAGACCCAGTACTTC.

This clone was recorded a few times. This rearrangement joins TRBV27 to TRBJ1-2, with TRBD1 as a possible D gene (5 bases). The V end was cut by 3 bases, the J end by 1 base, with 12 bases between. The CDR3 sequence is 15 residues long. CDR1 is MNHEY and CDR2 is SMNVEV in the germline V gene (reference sequence). CDR3 coding DNA: TGTGCCAGCAGTTTGGGACGCGGGGTTAACTATGGCTACACCTTC. Its translation is CASSLGRGVNYGYTF.

This chain links TRBV6-5 with TRBJ2-7; 11 bases agree with TRBD1. V dropped 6 bases and J dropped 6; count of bases not matched to a gene: 7. The V gene's germline CDR1 is MNHEY and CDR2 SVGAGI. The CDR3 totals 14 residues. The CDR3 nucleotides read TGTGCCAGCAGCCCGGACAGGGGGCCGGGCGAGCAGTACTTC. This gives the protein CASSPDRGPGEQYF.

A single count supports this clone. V gene TRBV27 combines with J gene TRBJ1-1; D is ambiguous. The CDR3 spans 15 residues. Germline values: CDR1 MNHEY, CDR2 SMNVEV (reference sequence). With 3 bases removed from V and 4 bases from J, the gap between germline ends came to 15 bases. The CDR3 region has the DNA TGTGCCAGCAGTTTGGATTTGGATTCGGGCACTGAAGCTTTCTTT. This gives the protein CASSLDLDSGTEAFF.

The chain has TRBV6-5 and TRBJ2-1, with 8 bases fitting TRBD1. Per germline, CDR1 MNHEY and CDR2 SVGAGI. J lost 4 bases, V lost 2 bases, and 4 bases had no gene match. This CDR3 is built from 15 residues. CDR3 in DNA: TGTGCCAGCAGTTACGGGACAGGCGGATACAATGAGCAGTTCTTC. Translation gives CASSYGTGGYNEQFF.

Comment on this clone: One end of the junction fails to match germline, which may point to a read error. This chain links TRBV14 with TRBJ2-7, with 9 bases matching TRBD1. Germline lookup yields CDR1 SGHDN and CDR2 FVKESK. This CDR3 contains 14 residues. The CDR3, as DNA: TGTGCCAGCAGCCAAGAATTGACGGACAGGGGAAGTTGCTTC. Translating it yields CASSQELTDRGSCF.

V usage is TRBV19 and J usage is TRBJ2-7; 16 positions agree with TRBD2. CDR1 is LNHDA, CDR2 SQIVND, per germline (reference sequence). J gave up 6 bases and V 5 bases, and 4 bases lay outside the gene matches. This CDR3 has 15 amino acids. The CDR3 DNA follows: TGTGCCAGTAGTTCGGGACTAGCGGGGGGGCCCGAGCAGTACTTC. Encoded protein: CASSSGLAGGPEQYF.

This clone was picked up a small number of times. The chain joins TRBV6-5 to TRBJ1-1; 7 nucleotides match TRBD1. This CDR3 is built from 14 residues. Looked up from germline, CDR1 is MNHEY and CDR2 is SVGAGI. V lost 5 bases, J lost 4 bases, and 7 bases stayed unmatched. The CDR3 DNA reads as TGTGCCAGCAGTAAGACAGGGAGGACCACTGAAGCTTTCTTT. This codes for CASSKTGRTTEAFF.

The chain employs TRBV30 and TRBJ2-7, with TRBD1 identical over 8 bases. The V gene end was trimmed by 3 bases and the J gene end by 3 bases; junction bases not matched to a gene: 7. CDR1 GTSNPN and CDR2 SVGIG come from the germline V gene (reference sequence). This CDR3 spans 14 amino acids. In nucleotides, the CDR3 is TGTGCCTGGAGCAGGACAGGGATTATCTACGAGCAGTACTTC. Translating it yields CAWSRTGIIYEQYF.

This clone was counted once. The chain couples TRBV5-1 to TRBJ2-2; weak D call: TRBD2 (5 bases). The V end was cut by 2 bases, the J end by 7 bases, with 9 bases between. The CDR3 is made up of 13 amino acids. Per germline, CDR1 SGHRS and CDR2 YFSETQ. This CDR3 is CASSFGEGGELFF. CDR3 coding DNA: TGCGCCAGCAGCTTTGGTGAGGGCGGGGAGCTGTTTTTT.

The chain carries TRBV5-6 and TRBJ2-7; 7 nucleotides align to TRBD1. V lost 4 bases and J lost 6; bases outside the gene matches: 13. CDR3 length: 15 amino acids. Germline assignment: CDR1 SGHDT and CDR2 YYEEEE. The CDR3 region is CASSGLTGSFVEQYF. In nucleotides, the CDR3 is TGTGCCAGCAGCGGATTGACAGGGTCTTTCGTCGAGCAGTACTTC.

This clone was counted once. V is TRBV19 and J is TRBJ2-3; unclear D gene. The V gene's germline CDR1 is LNHDA and CDR2 SQIVND (reference sequence). V was cut by 5 bases and J by 2 bases, with 8 bases left in between. The CDR3 consists of 13 residues. This CDR3 reads CASSPGLTDTQYF. The CDR3 DNA reads TGTGCCAGTAGTCCCGGTCTCACAGATACGCAGTATTTT. The whole variable domain, filled in from reference TRBV19 and TRBJ2-3, reads DGGITQSPKYLFRKEGQNVTLSCEQNLNHDAMYWYRQDPGQGLRLIYYSQIVNDFQKGDIAEGYSVSREKKESFPLTVTSAQKNPTAFYLCASSPGLTDTQYFGPGTRLTVL.

The gene calls are TRBV5-1 and TRBJ2-1; 7 bases align to TRBD2. The CDR3 loop spans 14 amino acids. V gave up 1 base and J gave up 7 bases; unmatched junction bases: 5. CDR1 is SGHRS and CDR2 is YFSETQ in the germline V gene. As DNA, the CDR3 is TGCGCCAGCAGCTTGACCAGCGGGGCAAATGAGCAGTTCTTC. This codes for CASSLTSGANEQFF.